Following are 21 T cell receptor beta chains from one sample sequenced in a study of shared clonotypes between healthy human individuals. Measured with immunoSEQ multiplex PCR; TCRdb has only the in-frame clones, and not every one. The table shows fewer than 850,000 clones, with less than 80% occurring only once. What was sequenced was memory CD4+ T cells sorted from blood. Subset specified: CD45RA-negative fraction. These receptor sequences come from a woman in her twenties or thirties in good health.

The rearrangement joins TRBV19 to TRBJ2-2; 13 bases agree with TRBD2. Germline CDR1 is LNHDA and CDR2 is SQIVND (reference sequence). Trimming at V came to 7 bases and at J to 6 bases, leaving 8 bases not matched to a gene. CDR3 length: 16 amino acids. The CDR3 reads CASIKRGLAGPGELFF. The CDR3, as DNA: TGTGCCAGTATTAAGAGGGGACTAGCGGGACCCGGGGAGCTGTTTTTT. Complete variable domain (other parts from reference TRBV19 and TRBJ2-2): DGGITQSPKYLFRKEGQNVTLSCEQNLNHDAMYWYRQDPGQGLRLIYYSQIVNDFQKGDIAEGYSVSREKKESFPLTVTSAQKNPTAFYLCASIKRGLAGPGELFFGEGSRLTVL.

This clone is a singleton in its sample. This chain joins TRBV5-1 and TRBJ1-1; D not certain. The CDR3 consists of 16 residues. From germline, CDR1 is SGHRS and CDR2 YFSETQ. The V end lost 4 bases, the J end lost 0 bases, and 16 bases lay between the germline ends. The CDR3 DNA sequence: TGCGCCAGCAGCGTCGACTTCTGGACGATGAACACTGAAGCTTTCTTT. As protein: CASSVDFWTMNTEAFF.

The rearrangement links TRBV10-3 to TRBJ2-7; D uncertain. Germline V CDR1 and CDR2: ENHRY, SYGVKD. CDR3 length: 12 residues. Trimming stripped 8 bases from V and 2 bases from J, with 10 bases between. For the CDR3, the DNA is TGTGCCATCGGGCCAGCGACCTACGAGCAGTACTTC. Translation: CAIGPATYEQYF.

This rearrangement joins TRBV7-3 to TRBJ2-3, with 7 positions matching TRBD1. Germline assignment: CDR1 SGHTA and CDR2 FQGTGA. The CDR3 spans 17 residues. Trimming removed 4 bases from V and 2 bases from J; junction bases left unmatched: 12. This chain's CDR3 is CASSSTPGQITTDTQYF. The CDR3 DNA reads TGTGCCAGCAGCTCAACTCCGGGACAGATAACCACAGATACGCAGTATTTT.

The table lists this clone with a few counts. V gene TRBV27 combines with J gene TRBJ2-2; D might be TRBD1 (6 bases). CDR1 and CDR2 from the germline V gene are MNHEY and SMNVEV (reference sequence). Deletions cut 4 bases from V and 3 bases from J, with 15 bases between. The CDR3 extends over 16 amino acids. In DNA form, the CDR3 reads TGTGCCAGCAGTTCCAGGGGTCCCTTTGACACCGGGGAGCTGTTTTTT. As protein: CASSSRGPFDTGELFF.

Here the CDR3 reads CASSSVPGQGSRAYEQYF. CDR3 nucleotide sequence: TGTGCCAGCAGCTCCGTCCCGGGACAGGGGAGTAGGGCCTACGAGCAGTACTTC. The chain carries TRBV28 and TRBJ2-7; 10 bases map to TRBD1. CDR3 length equals 18 residues. V lost 6 bases, J lost 2 bases, and 16 bases stayed unmatched. From germline, CDR1 is MDHEN and CDR2 SYDVKM.

The V gene is TRBV28, the J gene TRBJ1-2; TRBD1 might be the D (5 bases). CDR1 and CDR2 from the germline V gene are MDHEN and SYDVKM. The CDR3 loop spans 15 amino acids. V was cut by 5 bases and J by 0 bases, with 13 bases left in between. The CDR3, as DNA: TGTGCCAGCAGTCGCTCGGGGCCGACTAACTATGGCTACACCTTC. Translating gives CASSRSGPTNYGYTF.

This chain links TRBV18 with TRBJ1-1; tentatively, D is TRBD1 (5 bases). The CDR3 is made up of 14 amino acids. Trimming took 3 bases from V and 3 from J, leaving 11 bases between them. CDR1 and CDR2 (germline): KGHSH, LQKENI. CDR3 DNA sequence: TGTGCCAGCTCACCTCCCGGGACTCACACTGAAGCTTTCTTT. Translation: CASSPPGTHTEAFF.

The CDR3 reads CASSRWTSQETQYF. The CDR3 nucleotides read TGTGCCAGCAGCCGCTGGACTAGCCAAGAGACCCAGTACTTC. The chain is built from TRBV5-4 and TRBJ2-5, with 7 bases that match TRBD2. The length of the CDR3 is 14 residues. Germline CDR1 SGHNT, CDR2 YYREEE (reference sequence). V lost 4 bases, J lost 1 base, and 4 bases stayed unmatched.

V usage is TRBV19 and J usage is TRBJ2-3; D gene uncertain. CDR3 length: 14 residues. Deletions cut 4 bases from V and 1 base from J, with 9 bases between. Germline assignment: CDR1 LNHDA and CDR2 SQIVND (reference sequence). CDR3 in DNA: TGTGCCAGTAGTACAAGGACCCGCACAGATACGCAGTATTTT. It yields the protein CASSTRTRTDTQYF.

The V gene is TRBV5-1, the J gene TRBJ1-2, with D possibly matching TRBD1 (5 bases). CDR1 and CDR2 (germline): SGHRS, YFSETQ. Trimming took off 0 bases at V and 4 bases at J, with 13 bases between the two ends. The CDR3 is made up of 15 amino acids. CDR3 in DNA: TGCGCCAGCAGCTTGGATGCCGGGGGTGGCTATGGCTACACCTTC. It specifies CASSLDAGGGYGYTF.

The chain combines TRBV19 with TRBJ1-3, with 7 nucleotides matching TRBD1. Germline-derived CDR1 and CDR2 are LNHDA and SQIVND (reference sequence). This CDR3 has 14 residues. V lost 3 bases and J lost 4; bases outside the gene matches: 3. The CDR3 nucleotides are TGTGCCAGTAGTATGGGACAGCCCGGAAACACCATATATTTT. This sequence encodes CASSMGQPGNTIYF.

The gene calls are TRBV10-2 and TRBJ2-7; TRBD1 matches at 11 bases. This CDR3 comprises 16 residues. Germline CDR1 is WSHSY and CDR2 is SAAADI. V was clipped by 6 bases and J by 3 bases; unmatched bases: 10. For the CDR3, the DNA is TGCGCCAGCAGAGGGACAGGGGGTCAGGTTCGCTACGAGCAGTACTTC. This codes for CASRGTGGQVRYEQYF.

This chain joins TRBV25-1 and TRBJ1-2; possible D gene TRBD1, 5 bases. This CDR3 region has 14 residues. Germline V gene data show CDR1 as MGHDK and CDR2 as SYGVNS. The germline V and J ends were trimmed by 3 bases and 6 bases, with 14 bases remaining between them. CDR3 loop: CASSDSGPEDGYTF. Written as DNA, the CDR3 is TGTGCCAGCAGTGATTCGGGGCCAGAAGATGGCTACACCTTC.

Comment on this clone: This sample also contains other DNA sequences that code for the same CDR3. The chain uses TRBV5-4 and TRBJ2-1; 7 nucleotides align to TRBD2. V lost 2 bases to trimming and J lost 3 bases; unmatched junction nucleotides: 2. Per the germline V gene, CDR1 is SGHNT and CDR2 is YYREEE (reference sequence). CDR3 length: 14 residues. The CDR3 DNA follows: TGTGCCAGCAGCTTAGCGGGGAACTACAATGAGCAGTTCTTC. Its protein product is CASSLAGNYNEQFF.

The chain recombines TRBV28 with TRBJ1-2; D is perhaps TRBD1 (6 bases). Trimming removed 8 bases from V and 5 bases from J, with 21 bases in between. Germline CDR1 and CDR2: MDHEN and SYDVKM. This CDR3 is built from 15 residues. CDR3 region: CASVPGQKERYGYTF. The CDR3 DNA is TGTGCCAGCGTGCCTGGACAGAAAGAACGATATGGCTACACCTTC.

The rearrangement uses TRBV28 and TRBJ1-5; possibly TRBD1 for D (6 bases). The CDR3 length is 13 residues. CDR1 is MDHEN, CDR2 SYDVKM, per germline. The V and J ends lost 4 bases and 5 bases respectively, with 9 bases between them. CDR3 region: CASSWTDYQPQHF. DNA for the CDR3: TGTGCCAGCAGTTGGACAGACTATCAGCCCCAGCATTTT.

The chain is built from TRBV28 and TRBJ2-7; 12 bases are shared with TRBD2. CDR1 MDHEN and CDR2 SYDVKM come from the germline V gene. V gave up 5 bases and J gave up 0 bases; unmatched junction bases: 2. The CDR3 contains 15 residues. CDR3 nucleotides: TGTGCCAGCAGTACACTAGCGGGGGGCTCCTACGAGCAGTACTTC. This codes for CASSTLAGGSYEQYF. The full variable domain, completed using reference TRBV28 and TRBJ2-7, is DVKVTQSSRYLVKRTGEKVFLECVQDMDHENMFWYRQDPGLGLRLIYFSYDVKMKEKGDIPEGYSVSREKKERFSLILESASTNQTSMYLCASSTLAGGSYEQYFGPGTRLTVT.

The chain combines TRBV9 with TRBJ2-2; D gene unclear. The germline gives CDR1 SGDLS, CDR2 YYNGEE. CDR3 length: 14 amino acids. V was shortened by 0 bases and J by 9 bases, with 12 bases between the two germline ends. CDR3 in DNA: TGTGCCAGCAGCGTAGAAGGGTTTGTTCGGGAGCTGTTTTTT. Its protein is CASSVEGFVRELFF.

The chain links TRBV27 to TRBJ2-7; D call uncertain. The CDR3 is 14 amino acids. The V gene lost 3 bases and the J gene lost 1 base, with 10 bases spanning the gap. Germline V lookup: CDR1 MNHEY, CDR2 SMNVEV (reference sequence). The CDR3 DNA follows: TGTGCCAGCAGTTTCGGCGTCAGTTCCTACGAGCAGTACTTC. It is translated as CASSFGVSSYEQYF.

V and J are TRBV7-3 and TRBJ1-1, with no clear D. V lost 1 base and J lost 3, with 12 bases in between. Germline values: CDR1 SGHTA, CDR2 FQGTGA. The CDR3 runs 15 residues. The CDR3, as DNA: TGTGCCAGCAGCTTAAAAGGGTTTGAGGACACTGAAGCTTTCTTT. Residues: CASSLKGFEDTEAFF.